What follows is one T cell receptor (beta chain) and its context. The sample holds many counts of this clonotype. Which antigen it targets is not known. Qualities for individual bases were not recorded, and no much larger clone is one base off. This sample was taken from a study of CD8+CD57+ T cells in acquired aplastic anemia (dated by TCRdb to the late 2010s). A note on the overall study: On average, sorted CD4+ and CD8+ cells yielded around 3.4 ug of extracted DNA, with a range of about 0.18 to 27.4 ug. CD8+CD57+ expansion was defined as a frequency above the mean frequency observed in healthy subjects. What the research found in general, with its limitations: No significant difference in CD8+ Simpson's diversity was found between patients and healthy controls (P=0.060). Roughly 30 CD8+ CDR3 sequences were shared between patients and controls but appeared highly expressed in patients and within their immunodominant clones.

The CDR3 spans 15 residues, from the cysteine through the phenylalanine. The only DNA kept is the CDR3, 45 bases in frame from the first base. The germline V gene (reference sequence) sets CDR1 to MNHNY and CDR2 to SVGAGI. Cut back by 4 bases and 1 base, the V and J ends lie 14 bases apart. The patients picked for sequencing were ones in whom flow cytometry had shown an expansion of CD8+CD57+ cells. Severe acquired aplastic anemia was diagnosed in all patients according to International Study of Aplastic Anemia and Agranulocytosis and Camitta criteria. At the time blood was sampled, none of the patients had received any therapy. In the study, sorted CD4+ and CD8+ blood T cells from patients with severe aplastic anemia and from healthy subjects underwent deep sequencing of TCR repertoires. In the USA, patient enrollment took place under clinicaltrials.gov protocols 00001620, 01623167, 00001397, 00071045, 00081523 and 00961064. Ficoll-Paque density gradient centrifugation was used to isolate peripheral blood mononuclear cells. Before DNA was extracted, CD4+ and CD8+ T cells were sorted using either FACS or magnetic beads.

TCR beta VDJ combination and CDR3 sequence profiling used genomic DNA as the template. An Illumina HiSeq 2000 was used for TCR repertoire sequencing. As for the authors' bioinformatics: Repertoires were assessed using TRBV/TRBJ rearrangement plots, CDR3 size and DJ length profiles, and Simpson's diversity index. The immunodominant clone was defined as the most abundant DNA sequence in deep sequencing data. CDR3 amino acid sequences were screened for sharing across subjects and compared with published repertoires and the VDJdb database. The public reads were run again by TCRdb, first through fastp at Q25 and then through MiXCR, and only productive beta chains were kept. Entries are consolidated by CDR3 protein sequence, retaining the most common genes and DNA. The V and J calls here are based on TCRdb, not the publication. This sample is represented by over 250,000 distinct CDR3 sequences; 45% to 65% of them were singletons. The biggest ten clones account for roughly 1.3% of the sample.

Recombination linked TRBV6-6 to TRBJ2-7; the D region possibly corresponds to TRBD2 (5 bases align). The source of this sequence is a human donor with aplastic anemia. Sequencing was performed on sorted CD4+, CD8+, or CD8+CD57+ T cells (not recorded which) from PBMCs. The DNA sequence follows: TGTGCCAGCAGTTCCCCCTCCGGGATTTCCTACGAGCAGTACTTC. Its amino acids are CASSSPSGISYEQYF.